This T cell receptor (beta chain) was captured in a study of CXCR3-negative and CXCR3-positive naive CD8 T cells. This CDR3 spans 15 amino acids. Germline V gene sequence: CDR1 SEHNR, CDR2 FQNEAQ (reference sequence). With UMI labels, 5' RACE was used to prepare the TRB cDNA libraries. From the 5' RACE reads, TCRdb lists one entry per CDR3 protein and no DNA. Its table records roughly 25,000 distinct CDR3 sequences. This rearrangement joins TRBV7-9 to TRBJ1-1; the D call of TRBD1 rests on TCRdb alone, since no DNA is present to check it. The origin of this receptor is a human donor in good health. Some clones in this sample may be carry-over from other donors' samples. The specimen was naive CXCR3- CD8+ T cells from blood. Regarding subset: CD45RO-CCR7+CD27+CD95- naive CD8+ T cells lacking CXCR3 (TNR3-). The CDR3 region is CASGPHRGLNTEAFF.